One and the same sample provided the 10 T cell receptor beta chains below, sequenced in a study of OX40 agonist ivuxolimab in advanced cancers. Assay: immunoSEQ multiplex PCR; the TCRdb copy retains only in-frame clones and omits some. The top ten clones hold more than 1.5% of a sample with about 58,000 clones, roughly nine tenths of them seen once. Sequenced material: CD4+ or CD8+ T cells sorted from blood, taken in a trial of the OX40 agonist ivuxolimab. These receptors originate from an adult with an advanced solid tumor such as melanoma, head and neck, liver or kidney cancer.

This sequence joins TRBV19 and TRBJ2-4; D perhaps matches TRBD2 (6 bases). Trimming stripped 3 bases from V and 6 bases from J, with 12 bases between. This CDR3 has 14 residues. Germline CDR1 and CDR2: LNHDA and SQIVND (reference sequence). This CDR3 reads CASSMTAGGNIQYF. CDR3 nucleotide sequence: TGTGCCAGTAGTATGACAGCGGGCGGAAACATTCAGTACTTC.

The gene calls are TRBV6-1 and TRBJ1-5, with D tentatively TRBD1 (6 bases). V was cut by 2 bases and J by 0 bases, with 8 bases left in between. Germline-derived CDR1 and CDR2 are MNHNS and SASEGT. This CDR3 comprises 15 residues. CDR3 in amino acids: CASSERTASNQPQHF. The DNA of the CDR3 is TGTGCCAGCAGTGAAAGGACAGCTAGCAATCAGCCCCAGCATTTT.

The chain is built from TRBV7-8 and TRBJ2-1, with TRBD2 matching over 11 bases. This CDR3 is built from 17 residues. In germline, CDR1 is SGHVS, CDR2 FQNEAQ. J lost 9 bases, V lost 1 base, and 11 bases had no gene match. This CDR3 is CASSLVGVAGGRSEQFF. CDR3 sequence (DNA): TGTGCCAGCAGCTTAGTTGGCGTAGCGGGGGGGCGAAGTGAGCAGTTCTTC.

V usage is TRBV4-1 and J usage is TRBJ2-7; the match to TRBD2 covers 13 bases. This CDR3 has 18 amino acids. CDR1 is MGHRA and CDR2 is YSYEKL in the germline V gene. Trimming took 1 base from V and 0 from J; bases not matched to a gene: 6. The DNA of the CDR3 is TGCGCCAGCAGCCAAGGGACTAGCGGGGGAAGACGCTCCTACGAGCAGTACTTC. Its protein product is CASSQGTSGGRRSYEQYF.

Written as DNA, the CDR3 is TGTGCCAGCAGTGCCACAGGGCTACCTAATGAAAAACTGTTTTTT. Translating it yields CASSATGLPNEKLFF. The V gene is TRBV6-4, the J gene TRBJ1-4; possibly TRBD1 for D (6 bases). The CDR3 length is 15 residues. The V and J ends lost 4 bases and 3 bases respectively, with 12 bases between them. Germline V lookup: CDR1 MRHNA, CDR2 SNTAGT.

The J gene is TRBJ1-2, the V gene TRBV18; D is possibly TRBD1 (5 bases). CDR1 and CDR2 (germline): KGHSH, LQKENI. Between the trimmed V and J ends, which lost 0 bases and 0 bases, there was a span of 14 bases. The CDR3 spans 17 residues. The CDR3 sequence is CASSPPRDGPANYGYTF. In DNA form, the CDR3 reads TGTGCCAGCTCACCACCGCGGGACGGACCGGCTAACTATGGCTACACCTTC.

This chain joins TRBV19 and TRBJ2-4; 8 bases map to TRBD1. The CDR3 contains 16 residues. The ends lost 3 bases at V and 3 bases at J; junction bases unmatched: 7. The germline CDR1 and CDR2 sequences are LNHDA and SQIVND (reference sequence). For the CDR3, the DNA is TGTGCCAGTAGTATCGGGACAGGCCCGCTCAAAAACATTCAGTACTTC. Encoded protein: CASSIGTGPLKNIQYF.

This clone was found once. This chain uses TRBV28 with TRBJ1-5; the D gene is possibly TRBD1 (5 bases). Between the trimmed V and J ends, which lost 3 bases and 3 bases, there was a span of 12 bases. The CDR3 is 15 amino acids. Germline V CDR1 and CDR2: MDHEN, SYDVKM. This CDR3 reads CASSFSGPLNQPQHF. For the CDR3, the DNA is TGTGCCAGCAGTTTCTCAGGGCCCCTCAATCAGCCCCAGCATTTT.

The chain joins TRBV5-4 to TRBJ2-7, with 9 positions matching TRBD1. The germline V gene has CDR1 SGHNT and CDR2 YYREEE (reference sequence). Unmatched junction bases numbered 8, after V lost 4 bases and J lost 3 bases. The CDR3 sequence is 15 residues long. CDR3 protein: CASSPETGGVYEQYF. The CDR3 region has the DNA TGTGCCAGCAGCCCTGAAACAGGGGGCGTCTACGAGCAGTACTTC.

The chain's CDR3 is CSAEPGTEAFF. The DNA of the CDR3 is TGCAGTGCTGAACCTGGGACTGAAGCTTTCTTT. J is TRBJ1-1 and V is TRBV20-1; D ambiguous. Trimming shortened V by 5 bases and J by 5 bases, and 9 bases separated the two germline ends. This CDR3 has 11 residues. From germline, CDR1 is DFQATT and CDR2 SNEGSKA (reference sequence).